Reported below is one TCR beta chain. Its cognate antigen is unknown. CDR3 length: 14 residues. V gave up 4 bases and J gave up 1 base, with 12 bases separating them. Germline V gives CDR1 SGDLS, CDR2 YYNGEE. The primer mix had 60 V beta and 13 J beta primers. Sequenced by immunoSEQ multiplex PCR; TCRdb stores in-frame clones only, minus some. The data show some 91,000 clones, roughly four fifths seen once. The time point denotes: after dendritic cell vaccination, including at tumor progression/relapse. The data derive from a study of glioma-infiltrating T cells after dendritic cell vaccination. Findings and caveats of the study: No direct clonality-survival link was found; a diverse polyclonal response may matter.

This specimen was blood, taken after dendritic cell vaccination. The receptor comes from a human donor with glioblastoma. The chain couples TRBV9 to TRBJ2-7; D is undetermined. CDR3 DNA: TGTGCCAGCAGCAGAAAAGAGGATTCCTACGAGCAGTACGTC. This sequence encodes CASSRKEDSYEQYV.